The T cell receptor (beta chain) under discussion was sequenced for a study of cytomegalovirus exposure and HLA in healthy donors (dated by TCRdb to 2017 to 2019). As for the study more broadly: An earlier analysis of roughly 610 of the donors reported about 260 Gb of sequence data and 95 million to 130 million unique TCR beta sequences obtained from about 170 million T cells. An early release that covered some 630 HLA-typed donors contained approximately 300 gigabases of sequencing data and approximately 85 million unique TCR sequences. Among the roughly 400 genotyped donors, about 83% belonged to the genetic ancestry cluster associated with self-reported Caucasian donors. The study aimed to test whether cataloging public T cell receptors could reveal signatures of past pathogen exposure. The study used immunosequencing to profile the T cell repertoires of approximately 640 subjects and linked those repertoires to cytomegalovirus serostatus. In addition to the first cohort of several hundred subjects, a separate validation cohort of under 150 different subjects was used. To predict cytomegalovirus infection status, the study combined high-throughput TCR immunosequencing, statistical association of individual TCRs with disease status, and machine learning. A later analysis re-examined previously published TCR beta repertoires from several hundred donors and added high-resolution HLA genotyping to investigate patterns of TCR occurrence. Rather than drawing on any new phenotypic data, the later analysis identified candidate immune exposures from TCR beta sequences and the way those sequences occurred across donors. To decide whether each TCR beta V gene segment behaved as functional or pseudogenic, an earlier analysis of 587 of the donors relied on high-throughput TCR beta sequencing. Donor age, sex, ethnicity and CMV serostatus were compiled alongside the repertoire data. A later genetic analysis took genome-wide SNP genotypes for about three fifths of the roughly 670 donors and used that subset as a discovery cohort. Every discovery cohort repertoire had been produced on one sequencing platform. HLA typing included class I and class II loci at four-digit resolution. The number of donors typed differed by locus, with 629-630 for A, B, C, DRB1 and DQB1, over 500 for DQA1, 600 to 610 for DPA1, and under 490 for DPB1. Roughly 5 DR-DQ haplotypes were handled as single units for association and clustering, since linkage in the cohort was strong. Among around 400 genotyped donors of the cohort, an average of about 220,000 unique TCR beta nucleotide sequences was sequenced per donor, of which roughly 17% were non-productive.

The method was the immunoSEQ multiplex PCR assay. A mixture of 60 forward primers for TCR Vbeta segments and 13 reverse primers for TCR Jbeta segments was used in the multiplex PCR. The CDR3 region of rearranged TCR beta genes was amplified from genomic DNA by a multiplex PCR assay. The Illumina HiSeq System was used to sequence the amplified TCR beta libraries as 87-base-pair reads. As for the original processing: A later analysis tallied around 82 million unique TCR beta chains across the 550 to 850 repertoires, and approximately 9.9 million of those chains were shared by two or more donors. Raw reads were error-corrected and collapsed into unique sequences by a nearest-neighbor algorithm in which closely related sequences were merged to remove PCR and sequencing errors. Alignment of CDR3 sequences to IMGT reference sequences was used to assign V, D and J gene segments. Each retained sequence needed at least a six-nucleotide match to both a V gene segment and a J gene segment. A rearrangement was called productive if the CDR3 had no stop codons and remained in frame with V and J, and every other rearrangement was called non-productive. CDR3 was defined by IMGT convention, running from the second conserved V-encoded cysteine to the conserved J-encoded phenylalanine. Sequences without an unambiguous match to a single V gene segment were excluded from the earlier analysis of over 500 of the donors. An earlier analysis of some 500 of the donors classified V segments as functional when productive rearrangements were above 56.7% and as segregating when the standard deviation between donors was above 5%. A statistical classification framework was developed to diagnose cytomegalovirus status using the catalog of TCR beta chain sequences. A later analysis assigned V and J genes by comparing TCR nucleotide sequences with IMGT/GENE-DB human TR gene sequences. In a later analysis, CDR3 sequences and most-parsimonious VDJ recombination scenarios were assigned using the TCRdist pipeline. In a later analysis, every TCR beta chain was defined by the combination of its CDR3 amino acid sequence and its V-gene family, and reads without a unique V-gene family were dropped. In a later analysis, approximately 590 highly shared, low-generation-probability nucleotide sequences were removed to address suspected cross-contamination and a sequencing artifact. A later analysis calculated a clonal expansion index for each public chain from normalized within-repertoire ranks of inferred template counts. In a later analysis, generation probabilities were computed using a VDJ recombination model fitted to out-of-frame rearrangements, and the results were checked against IGoR. In a later analysis, hypergeometric tests were used to score TCR-TCR, TCR-HLA and TCR-CMV co-occurrence, with a repertoire-size bias correction applied to TCR pairs. A later analysis estimated false discovery rates by permuting HLA or CMV assignments 20 times. In a later analysis, co-occurring TCRs were grouped using DBSCAN, with TCRdist sequence similarity added in when clustering inside HLA-allele-positive subsets. Repertoires with fewer than 30,000 or more than 120,000 public chains were left out of co-occurrence clustering, as were five repertoires with anomalous nucleotide sharing. TCRdb limited this immuneACCESS table to in-frame rearrangements with V and J called. A share of clones is missing; checked studies link under half to unresolved V genes, and the rest is unexplained. Clonal size and the V and J genes are those of that table, whereas D and trimming came from the DNA. The sample table contains some 150,000 clones; only one count was recorded for more than 60% of them. 2.5% to 3.5% of the sample rests with the top ten.

The germline V gene supplies CDR1 KGHSH and CDR2 LQKENI. The CDR3 contains 14 residues, cysteine and phenylalanine counted. Only the CDR3 portion is preserved as DNA: 42 bases, with reading frame beginning at the first base. V lost 5 bases and J lost 7 bases, and the count of bases not matched to a germline gene is 5. In regard to this clone: This clone's antigen is unknown. Nothing much larger sits one base from this clone, and base qualities are not available.

The cohort consisted of 600 or so healthy bone marrow donors. All cohort members were sampled while nominally healthy, although unrecorded immune exposures were likely present. The donor tested CMV seronegative, placing the donor among the roughly 340 seronegative members of the cohort. A peripheral blood sample was provided by each donor, and peripheral blood mononuclear cells were used for TCR beta sequencing. Genomic DNA was extracted from the blood cell samples with the Qiagen DNeasy Blood Extraction Kit. Results the study describes overall, beyond this receptor: A later genetic analysis associated a missense DCLRE1C variant with V-gene and J-gene trimming of TCR beta chains, and an independent cohort replicated the association. In a later analysis, the rate of TCR association differed among HLA loci, with DRB1 alleles having the most associated TCRs and HLA-C alleles having the fewest. A later analysis associated 15,000 or so TCR beta sequences with specific HLA alleles at a false discovery rate of 0.05. A few of the identified cytomegalovirus-associated TCR beta chains were confirmed in vitro to be specific for cytomegalovirus antigens. A cluster of highly shared sequence variants was judged likely to be a technical artifact of the sequencing pipeline. The authors suggested that the approach could potentially be generalized to other disease states and immunological phenotypes. Only TCR beta chains were sequenced in this cohort, and the absence of alpha or paired-chain data limited detectable features. A further reported finding was that TCR beta sequences accurately predicted the HLA-A and HLA-B alleles for most subjects in the first cohort. CMV serostatus was the only immune exposure information available for the cohort. Because HLA typing was unavailable for some donors at each locus, only the typed subset was used in association tests. Because counts were too low, roughly 17 rarely observed V segments, including chromosome 9 orphons, were left out of the earlier analysis of roughly 600 of the donors. Most CMV-associated TCR beta chains appeared to be HLA-restricted in a later analysis, and the HLA associations seemed to be driven largely by CMV exposure. The presence/absence analyses assumed that sequencing depth was roughly uniform across donors, and that assumption may not be true. Compared with the roughly 670-donor mean, donors in an Asian-associated ancestry cluster had fewer N-insertions in productive TCRs, according to a later genetic analysis. According to a later analysis, parvovirus B19, influenza, CMV and Epstein-Barr virus appeared linked to several top co-occurrence clusters. The classifier was reported to diagnose cytomegalovirus status with high specificity and sensitivity in both the original and validation cohorts. Broadly in line with IMGT annotations, most TCR beta V segments showed up in productive rearrangements about 87% or about 30% of the time in an earlier analysis of around 550 of the donors. Correlated functional status among segregating V segments might reflect linkage disequilibrium, but an unknown experimental factor could not be ruled out. While some public TCRs were present in many individuals, most TCR sequences turned up only very rarely across donors. A later analysis found that HLA-associated TCR beta chains were more clonally expanded and had lower generation probabilities than equally common non-associated chains. When HLA alleles, especially DR and DQ, strongly co-occurred, attributing TCR associations to individual alleles was difficult. Because the 87-base-pair reads could not distinguish some IMGT-functional V segments, including TRBV6-2 and TRBV6-3, those segments were excluded. A total of 150 or so TCR beta chains were listed by the study as associated with cytomegalovirus.

Sequencing was performed on PBMCs. This TCR was sampled from a female donor in good health and CMV-seronegative. The chain joins TRBV18 to TRBJ2-1, and 10 junction bases match TRBD1. The DNA sequence is given as TGTGCCAGCTCAAGGGACAGGGGTCTAAATGAGCAGTTCTTC. It is translated as CASSRDRGLNEQFF.